This T cell receptor beta chain was sequenced during a study of blood T cells in healthy people across ages. Healthy Caucasian individuals from Russia aged about 6 to 95 served as donors. Each sample yielded at least 6 million isolated PBMCs. Trimming pared 8 bases from V and 8 bases from J, leaving 13 bases between. Germline CDR1 reads SNHLY; CDR2 reads FYNNEI. The CDR3 loop spans 12 amino acids. With a J-beta primer mix and a sample-barcoded 5' primer, a second PCR ran about 7 to 11 cycles. The authors tagged each cDNA molecule using a template-switch adaptor with 12 random nucleotides. Sequencing yielded, for each sample, at least 3 million paired-end reads carrying CDR3. A single record per CDR3 protein comes from TCRdb applying MiXCR to the 5' RACE reads. The data show approximately 2,000,000 distinct CDR3 sequences, approximately 39% seen once.

The chain recombines TRBV2 with TRBJ2-1; possible D gene TRBD2, 5 bases. The sample consisted of blood. The receptor's source is a human donor in good health. The CDR3 DNA reads TGTGCCAGCTCCGGGGAAGGATATGAGCAGTTCTTC. It yields the protein CASSGEGYEQFF.